The 14 T cell receptor beta chains given below trace back to one sample, sequenced in a study of vaccination effects on CD4 cells after COVID-19. After roughly 10 days in culture, the CD4+ T cells were isolated. Each participant was given two doses of one vaccine (BNT162b2 or mRNA-1273). TCRdb's table, derived via immunoSEQ multiplex PCR, lists solely in-frame clones and lacks some. Of some 66,000 clones listed, less than 85% are singletons. These receptors lack a known antigen. The material was CD4+ T cells from PBMCs cultured without peptide, obtained after COVID-19 vaccination. These receptors all come from a human donor who received a COVID-19 vaccine.

This chain links TRBV28 with TRBJ2-7; 9 bases align to TRBD1. Germline V gives CDR1 MDHEN, CDR2 SYDVKM. There are 15 residues in the CDR3. V lost 5 bases and J lost 1; bases outside the gene matches: 6. CDR3 region: CASSPGQGLSYEQYV. CDR3 coding DNA: TGTGCCAGCAGTCCGGGACAGGGACTATCCTACGAGCAGTACGTC.

This rearrangement joins TRBV5-6 to TRBJ1-1, with D hard to call. Germline loops: CDR1 SGHDT, CDR2 YYEEEE. V was trimmed by 4 bases and J by 6 bases, leaving 10 bases between them. This CDR3 has 12 amino acids. The chain's CDR3 is CASSAVISEAFF. The CDR3 region has the DNA TGTGCCAGCAGCGCGGTTATATCTGAAGCTTTCTTT.

This chain links TRBV6-5 with TRBJ1-3; 10 bases are shared with TRBD1. Trimming removed 4 bases from V and 4 bases from J; junction bases left unmatched: 7. Looked up from germline, CDR1 is MNHEY and CDR2 is SVGAGI. This CDR3 spans 16 amino acids. CDR3 loop: CASSLRQGAGGNTIYF. The CDR3 DNA follows: TGTGCCAGCAGTTTAAGACAGGGGGCAGGAGGAAACACCATATATTTT.

This clone was found a few times. The chain joins TRBV18 to TRBJ2-3, with 7 positions matching TRBD1. The CDR3 is made up of 14 amino acids. J lost 4 bases, V lost 3 bases, and 4 bases had no gene match. Germline CDR1 reads KGHSH; CDR2 reads LQKENI. Here the CDR3 reads CASSPRQGPDTQYF. CDR3 nucleotides: TGTGCCAGCTCACCTAGACAGGGCCCAGATACGCAGTATTTT.

J is TRBJ2-4 and V is TRBV4-3; 9 bases line up with TRBD1. Germline CDR1 is LGHNA and CDR2 is YSLEER. CDR3 size: 17 residues. V was pared by 5 bases and J by 1 base, with 9 bases of the junction left unmatched. In DNA form, the CDR3 reads TGCGCCAGCAGCGCCGAACAGGGGGCGCGGGCCAAAAACATTCAGTACTTC. Translating it yields CASSAEQGARAKNIQYF.

The count of this clone is one. A junction boundary mismatches the germline segment, possibly from a read error. The CDR3, as DNA: TGTGCCGCGAAGAGGCGACAGGGGGTGAACTCTGAAGCTTTCTTT. This sequence encodes CAAKRRQGVNSEAFF. The chain is built from TRBV19 and TRBJ1-1; TRBD1 matches 9 bases. The length of the CDR3 is 15 residues. Germline V gene data show CDR1 as LNHDA and CDR2 as SQIVND (reference sequence).

J is TRBJ2-3 and V is TRBV5-1; a weak D match, TRBD1 (7 bases). Germline V gives CDR1 SGHRS, CDR2 YFSETQ. CDR3 size: 14 residues. V gave up 2 bases and J gave up 4 bases, with 11 bases separating them. The CDR3 is CASSFQGGADTQYF. The DNA for the CDR3 is TGCGCCAGCAGCTTCCAGGGGGGCGCAGATACGCAGTATTTT.

V usage is TRBV5-1 and J usage is TRBJ2-3; no definite D call. The CDR3 covers 12 residues. The germline V gene encodes CDR1 SGHRS and CDR2 YFSETQ. The germline V and J ends were trimmed by 2 bases and 2 bases, with 3 bases remaining between them. The CDR3 here is CASSLDTDTQYF. Written as DNA, the CDR3 is TGCGCCAGCAGCTTAGACACAGATACGCAGTATTTT.

V is TRBV4-2 and J is TRBJ2-6; no clear D. This CDR3 has 17 residues. Germline assignment: CDR1 LGHNA and CDR2 YNFKEQ. Trimming took off 0 bases at V and 0 bases at J, with 9 bases between the two ends. The CDR3 sequence: CASSQEAQPSGANVLTF. CDR3 in DNA: TGTGCCAGCAGCCAAGAGGCACAGCCCTCTGGGGCCAACGTCCTGACTTTC.

The chain recombines TRBV19 with TRBJ1-6; tentatively, D is TRBD1 (5 bases). The V gene lost 5 bases and the J gene lost 10 bases, with 24 bases spanning the gap. This CDR3 contains 17 residues. Germline values: CDR1 LNHDA, CDR2 SQIVND (reference sequence). The CDR3 sequence: CASSVKTGTLTGSPLHF. The CDR3 coding sequence is TGTGCCAGTAGTGTCAAGACCGGGACCCTCACCGGGTCACCCCTCCACTTT.

The gene calls are TRBV28 and TRBJ1-1; no firm D call. V shed 2 bases and J shed 0 bases, with 7 bases lying between them. The CDR3 is 14 residues long. Germline V CDR1 and CDR2: MDHEN, SYDVKM. The CDR3 sequence: CASSLTNMNTEAFF. The CDR3 DNA is TGTGCCAGCAGTTTAACAAACATGAACACTGAAGCTTTCTTT.

The V gene is TRBV19, the J gene TRBJ2-5; 8 nucleotides agree with TRBD1. Germline CDR1 LNHDA, CDR2 SQIVND (reference sequence). The CDR3 contains 16 residues. With 6 bases clipped from V and 5 bases from J, the junction kept 14 bases outside the gene matches. DNA of the CDR3: TGTGCCAGTAGCAGGACAGGGAGTGGCCCTTTGGAGACCCAGTACTTC. Protein product: CASSRTGSGPLETQYF.

The chain is built from TRBV6-5 and TRBJ1-3; D might be TRBD1 (5 bases). The CDR3 extends over 15 amino acids. The germline V and J ends were trimmed by 5 bases and 10 bases, with 21 bases remaining between them. In germline, CDR1 is MNHEY, CDR2 SVGAGI. Written as DNA, the CDR3 is TGTGCCAGCAGTCTCCGGGAAGGGGAGGTCGGGACCATATATTTT. Translating it yields CASSLREGEVGTIYF.

This clone was seen a handful of times. The rearrangement uses TRBV4-3 and TRBJ1-2; a weak D match, TRBD1 (6 bases). The CDR3 has 15 residues. The germline V gene encodes CDR1 LGHNA and CDR2 YSLEER. The V gene lost 4 bases and the J gene lost 5 bases, with 17 bases spanning the gap. CDR3: CASSPNSRGSYGYTF. The DNA of the CDR3 is TGCGCCAGCAGCCCGAACAGCAGGGGTTCTTATGGCTACACCTTC.